The rows below give T cell receptor beta chains drawn from one sample of a study of cytomegalovirus exposure and HLA in healthy donors. Sequencing used immunoSEQ multiplex PCR; TCRdb keeps in-frame clones, though not all of them. The sample comprises 150,000 to 200,000 clones, about 80% of which are singletons, and around 2.2% rests with the top ten. The sample consisted of PBMCs. The receptors were gathered from a woman aged 30 to 39 in good health and CMV-seronegative. Each CDR3 is given with its conserved first and last residue. A D gene is named only where the DNA matches it firmly. Clone size is given for some rows only: seen once, a few or many times, or a class if the clone is expanded.

V gene	D gene	J gene	clone size	CDR3 protein	CDR3 DNA
TRBV6-1	TRBD1	TRBJ2-7	-	CASRDSTGLIHEQYF	TGTGCCAGCAGGGATTCGACAGGGCTCATCCACGAGCAGTACTTC
TRBV6-5	-	TRBJ2-5	-	CASSYSGQGGGETQYF	TGTGCCAGCAGTTACTCGGGCCAGGGAGGAGGAGAGACCCAGTACTTC
TRBV5-1	TRBD2	TRBJ2-7	-	CASSFGTSRYEQYF	TGCGCCAGCAGCTTCGGGACTAGCAGGTACGAGCAGTACTTC
TRBV27	-	TRBJ1-3	-	CASSSTGSSGNTIYF	TGTGCCAGCAGTTCTACAGGAAGCTCTGGAAACACCATATATTTT
TRBV5-1	TRBD1	TRBJ1-6	-	CASSLHPGTVSYNSPLHF	TGCGCCAGCAGCCTTCATCCCGGGACAGTCTCCTATAATTCACCCCTCCACTTT
TRBV4-2	-	TRBJ2-2	once	CASSQAPGTYTGELFF	TGTGCCAGCAGCCAAGCCCCAGGGACTTACACCGGGGAGCTGTTTTTT
TRBV6-6	-	TRBJ2-5	-	CASSPAFESRGETQYF	TGTGCCAGCAGCCCCGCGTTCGAGTCCCGGGGAGAGACCCAGTACTTC
TRBV4-3	TRBD1	TRBJ2-6	-	CASSPGQGRSGANVLTF	TGCGCCAGCAGCCCGGGACAGGGACGCTCTGGGGCCAACGTCCTGACTTTC
TRBV4-2	TRBD2	TRBJ2-7	-	CASSQRNIAGPYEQYF	TGTGCCAGCAGCCAACGAAACATAGCGGGACCCTACGAGCAGTACTTC
TRBV7-2	-	TRBJ2-7	once	CASSLDSGGYEQYF	TGTGCCAGCAGCTTAGACTCCGGGGGATACGAGCAGTACTTC
TRBV6-5	TRBD1	TRBJ2-7	-	CASRLSGTDSYEQYF	TGTGCCAGCAGACTCTCCGGGACAGACTCCTACGAGCAGTACTTC
TRBV9	TRBD1	TRBJ1-1	-	CASSPSGGTDTEAFF	TGTGCCAGCAGCCCTAGTGGGGGGACAGACACTGAAGCTTTCTTT
TRBV28	-	TRBJ1-2	-	CASTRGGFYGYTF	TGTGCCAGCACCCGCGGCGGATTTTATGGCTACACCTTC
TRBV28	TRBD1	TRBJ1-3	few	CASSVGQGAPGNTIYF	TGTGCCAGCAGTGTAGGACAGGGGGCGCCTGGAAACACCATATATTTT
TRBV4-2	-	TRBJ1-5	-	CASSQGEVGGQPQHF	TGTGCCAGCAGCCAAGGTGAGGTTGGGGGCCAGCCCCAGCATTTT
TRBV4-1	TRBD1	TRBJ2-3	-	CASSPGTGFTDTQYF	TGCGCCAGCAGCCCCGGGACAGGGTTCACAGATACGCAGTATTTT
TRBV25-1	TRBD1	TRBJ1-2	-	CASSGRDRGYGYTF	TGTGCCAGCAGTGGACGGGACAGGGGATATGGCTACACCTTC
TRBV7-2	TRBD2	TRBJ2-1	-	CASSIGGGTSGYNEQFF	TGTGCCAGCAGCATAGGGGGGGGGACTAGCGGCTACAATGAGCAGTTCTTC
TRBV5-4	-	TRBJ1-1	once	CASSGTEGTEAFF	TGTGCCAGCAGCGGTACAGAGGGCACTGAAGCTTTCTTT
TRBV27	-	TRBJ2-7	few	CASSLTRGHYEQYF	TGTGCCAGCAGTTTAACCAGGGGACATTACGAGCAGTACTTC
TRBV7-8	-	TRBJ2-2	few	CASSLLAGFTGELFF	TGTGCCAGCAGCTTACTCGCGGGCTTCACCGGGGAGCTGTTTTTT
TRBV28	-	TRBJ2-7	few	CASTGSYYEQYF	TGTGCCAGCACAGGATCCTACTACGAGCAGTACTTC
TRBV11-2	TRBD1	TRBJ2-2	-	CASSLARGTVGELFF	TGTGCCAGCAGCTTAGCCAGGGGGACGGTCGGGGAGCTGTTTTTT
TRBV6-6	-	TRBJ1-2	-	CASSRVVYGYTF	TGTGCCAGCAGTCGGGTGGTCTATGGCTACACCTTC
TRBV2	-	TRBJ1-2	-	CASSEVGINYGYTF	TGTGCCAGCAGTGAAGTTGGCATCAACTATGGCTACACCTTC
TRBV5-8	-	TRBJ2-5	-	CASSLQIETQYF	TGTGCCAGCAGCTTACAGATAGAGACCCAGTACTTC
TRBV5-1	-	TRBJ2-5	-	CASSPITGAGETQYF	TGCGCCAGCAGCCCCATAACGGGAGCAGGGGAGACCCAGTACTTC
TRBV29-1	TRBD1	TRBJ2-7	few	CSGGTGTGNEQYF	TGCAGCGGCGGGACCGGGACAGGGAACGAGCAGTACTTC
TRBV4-3	-	TRBJ2-7	-	CASSFQRQSQGEQYF	TGCGCCAGCAGCTTTCAGAGGCAGAGCCAGGGTGAGCAGTACTTC
TRBV28	-	TRBJ1-2	-	CASSWRHNYGYTF	TGTGCCAGCAGTTGGAGGCATAACTATGGCTACACCTTC
TRBV9	-	TRBJ1-1	-	CASSVGQGGTEAFF	TGTGCCAGCAGCGTAGGCCAGGGCGGTACTGAAGCTTTCTTT
TRBV11-2	TRBD1	TRBJ2-7	few	CASSLGTGSSSYEQYF	TGTGCCAGCAGCTTAGGGACAGGGTCAAGCTCCTACGAGCAGTACTTC
TRBV5-4	TRBD2	TRBJ2-5	-	CASSPGLAGVGQETQYF	TGTGCCAGCAGCCCGGGACTAGCGGGAGTCGGACAAGAGACCCAGTACTTC
TRBV10-2	TRBD1	TRBJ2-4	-	CASSESLDRDLLAKNIQYF	TGCGCCAGCAGTGAGTCATTGGACAGGGACCTTTTAGCCAAAAACATTCAGTACTTC
TRBV7-6	TRBD1	TRBJ1-5	-	CASSFERDSHSNQPQHF	TGTGCCAGCAGCTTTGAAAGGGACAGTCATAGCAATCAGCCCCAGCATTTT
TRBV10-3	TRBD1	TRBJ1-6	few	CAISEDRGRSPLHF	TGTGCCATCAGTGAGGACAGGGGGCGGTCACCCCTCCACTTT
TRBV2	TRBD1	TRBJ1-4	-	CASKFGTGIEKLFF	TGTGCCAGCAAATTCGGGACAGGGATTGAAAAACTGTTTTTT